Each of the 3 T cell receptor beta chains below was sequenced from the same sample in a study of T-cell reconstitution after alpha-beta-depleted transplantation in children. Unique molecular identifiers were incorporated when the TCRbeta library was constructed. TCRdb reprocessed the PCR reads via MiXCR and lists one record per CDR3 protein. The data show some 300,000 distinct CDR3 sequences, 10% seen once. The sequencing used PBMCs from the stem cell graft donor, collected from the stem cell graft. The receptors come from a human donor who donated a stem cell graft to a child with acute lymphoblastic leukemia.

This clonotype has only a few counts. This chain connects TRBV7-8 to TRBJ1-5; D may be TRBD1 (5 bases). Germline V gene data show CDR1 as SGHVS and CDR2 as FQNEAQ. The CDR3 has 16 residues. V was trimmed by 1 base and J by 1 base, leaving 11 bases between them. CDR3 nucleotides: TGTGCCAGCAGCTTAGGCGGGGGGTTCAGCAATCAGCCCCAGCATTTT. This translates into CASSLGGGFSNQPQHF.

Ten or more counts support this clonotype. The chain recombines TRBV27 with TRBJ1-1; D perhaps matches TRBD1 (5 bases). Trimming took off 5 bases at V and 8 bases at J, with 18 bases between the two ends. CDR1 is MNHEY, CDR2 SMNVEV, per germline (reference sequence). CDR3 length: 14 residues. For the CDR3, the DNA is TGTGCCAGCAGTCCCTCGACGGGACTGACCGAAGCTTTCTTT. The encoded protein is CASSPSTGLTEAFF.

A few counts support this clonotype. The gene calls are TRBV28 and TRBJ2-5, with 9 bases identical to TRBD1. Trimming at V came to 0 bases and at J to 2 bases, leaving 1 base not matched to a gene. The CDR3 contains 15 residues. Germline assignment: CDR1 MDHEN and CDR2 SYDVKM. This CDR3 reads CASSLWGTGQETQYF. The CDR3 region has the DNA TGTGCCAGCAGTTTATGGGGGACAGGGCAAGAGACCCAGTACTTC.